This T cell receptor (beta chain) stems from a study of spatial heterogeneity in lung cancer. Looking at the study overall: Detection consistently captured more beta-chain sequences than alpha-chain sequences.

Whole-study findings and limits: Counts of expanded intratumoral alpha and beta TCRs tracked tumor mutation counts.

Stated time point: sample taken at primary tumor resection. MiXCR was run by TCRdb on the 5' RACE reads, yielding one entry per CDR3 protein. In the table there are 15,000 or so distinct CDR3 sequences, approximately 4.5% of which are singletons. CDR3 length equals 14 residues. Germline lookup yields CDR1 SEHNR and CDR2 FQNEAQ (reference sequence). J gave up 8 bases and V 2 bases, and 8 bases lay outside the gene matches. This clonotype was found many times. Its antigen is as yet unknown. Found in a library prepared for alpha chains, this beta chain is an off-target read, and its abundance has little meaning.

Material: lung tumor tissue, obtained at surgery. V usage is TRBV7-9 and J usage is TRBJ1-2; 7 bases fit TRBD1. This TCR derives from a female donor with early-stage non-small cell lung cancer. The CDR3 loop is CASSLWTGSLGYTF. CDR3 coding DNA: TGTGCCAGCAGCTTATGGACAGGATCGCTCGGCTACACCTTC. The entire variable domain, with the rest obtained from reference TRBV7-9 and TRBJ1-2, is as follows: DTGVSQNPRHKITKRGQNVTFRCDPISEHNRLYWYRQTLGQGPEFLTYFQNEAQLEKSRLLSDRFSAERPKGSFSTLEIQRTEQGDSAMYLCASSLWTGSLGYTFGSGTRLTVV.